Shown below are 25 T cell receptor beta chains from a single sample sequenced in a study of OX40 agonist ivuxolimab in advanced cancers. Method: immunoSEQ multiplex PCR; TCRdb's copy keeps in-frame clones and lacks some. The top ten hold roughly 0.7% of the sample, which has about 83,000 clones, approximately 90% seen once. The source was CD4+ or CD8+ T cells sorted from blood, collected in a trial of the OX40 agonist ivuxolimab. These TCRs come from an adult with an advanced solid tumor such as melanoma, head and neck, liver or kidney cancer.

The count of this clone is one. The chain joins TRBV6-5 to TRBJ1-2; D unresolved. The V gene lost 4 bases and the J gene lost 7 bases, with 13 bases spanning the gap. This CDR3 comprises 13 residues. From germline, CDR1 is MNHEY and CDR2 SVGAGI. CDR3 DNA sequence: TGTGCCAGCAGTTCTCGGCTATCGGGTGGCTACACCTTC. Translated, it gives CASSSRLSGGYTF.

The rearrangement links TRBV18 to TRBJ1-3, with a tentative D call TRBD1 (6 bases). The CDR3 length is 14 residues. Germline V gene data show CDR1 as KGHSH and CDR2 as LQKENI. Trimming removed 3 bases at V and 8 bases at J, with 14 bases between. The DNA for the CDR3 is TGTGCCAGCTCACCCCAGGACAGTTGGGACACCATATATTTT. It encodes CASSPQDSWDTIYF.

V and J are TRBV7-2 and TRBJ2-4; D is unresolved. Trimming took 5 bases from V and 8 from J, leaving 13 bases between them. There are 13 residues in the CDR3. Germline values: CDR1 SGHTA, CDR2 FQGNSA. The CDR3 reads CASSLASVDIQYF. The CDR3 DNA follows: TGTGCCAGCAGCCTCGCTAGTGTCGACATTCAGTACTTC.

V and J are TRBV7-6 and TRBJ1-2, with TRBD1 matching 7 bases. With 4 bases clipped from V and 8 bases from J, the junction kept 7 bases outside the gene matches. The length of the CDR3 is 13 residues. CDR1 is SGHVS and CDR2 is FNYEAQ in the germline V gene. CDR3 protein: CASSSYRGAGYTF. Here the CDR3 DNA reads TGTGCCAGCAGCTCCTACAGGGGTGCGGGCTACACCTTC.

This chain joins TRBV7-8 and TRBJ2-2, with D possibly matching TRBD1 (6 bases). In germline, CDR1 is SGHVS, CDR2 FQNEAQ. Trimming pared 3 bases from V and 1 base from J, leaving 12 bases between. The CDR3 runs to 16 residues. The CDR3 region is CASSFSGTRNTGELFF. CDR3 nucleotides: TGTGCCAGCAGCTTCTCCGGGACAAGGAACACCGGGGAGCTGTTTTTT.

This clone occurred once. The gene calls are TRBV2 and TRBJ2-1, with a tentative D call TRBD1 (5 bases). CDR1 and CDR2 (germline): SNHLY, FYNNEI. CDR3 size: 13 residues. The ends were cut back, 7 bases at V and 7 bases at J, with 14 bases in the middle. CDR3 nucleotides: TGTGCCAGCACCACCAAAAGGGGTAATGAGCAGTTCTTC. Translated: CASTTKRGNEQFF.

The rearrangement joins TRBV5-1 to TRBJ1-1, with 7 nucleotides matching TRBD1. Germline V gene data show CDR1 as SGHRS and CDR2 as YFSETQ. J was trimmed by 12 bases and V by 0 bases; bases with no gene match: 8. The CDR3 totals 13 residues. CDR3 bases: TGCGCCAGCAGCTTGGATGCGACAGGGATAACTTTCTTT. Protein product: CASSLDATGITFF.

This clone was found once. V usage is TRBV4-2 and J usage is TRBJ2-5, with TRBD2 identical over 13 bases. The V gene end was trimmed by 2 bases and the J gene end by 5 bases; junction bases not matched to a gene: 5. The V gene's germline CDR1 is LGHNA and CDR2 YNFKEQ. CDR3 length equals 16 residues. CDR3 region: CASSQPLAGGRETQYF. DNA of the CDR3: TGTGCCAGCAGCCAACCACTAGCGGGGGGGCGGGAGACCCAGTACTTC.

CDR3 sequence reads: CASSYSREGTNEKLFF. The CDR3 nucleotides read TGTGCCAGCAGTTACAGCAGGGAAGGAACTAATGAAAAACTGTTTTTT. This chain uses TRBV6-5 with TRBJ1-4; maybe TRBD1 (5 bases). The CDR3 extends over 16 amino acids. V lost 2 bases, J lost 1 base, and 11 bases lay in between. CDR1 MNHEY and CDR2 SVGAGI come from the germline V gene.

The genes are TRBV30 and TRBJ2-1; the D gene is possibly TRBD2 (5 bases). Germline V gene lookup returns CDR1 GTSNPN and CDR2 SVGIG (reference sequence). Trimming left V 1 base short and J 9 bases short, with 10 bases between. The CDR3 length is 12 residues. The CDR3 DNA sequence: TGTGCCTGGAGTGAGGCGGGCGGTGAGCAGTTCTTC. Protein sequence: CAWSEAGGEQFF.

This clone was seen only once. J is TRBJ2-5 and V is TRBV29-1; the match to TRBD1 covers 9 bases. This CDR3 spans 13 amino acids. Germline CDR1 reads SQVTM; CDR2 reads ANQGSEA. The ends lost 4 bases at V and 2 bases at J; junction bases unmatched: 2. DNA of the CDR3: TGCAGCGTTGGGACAGGGGTTCAAGAGACCCAGTACTTC. The encoded protein is CSVGTGVQETQYF.

The V and J genes are TRBV9 and TRBJ2-7, with 15 bases identical to TRBD2. The germline V gene has CDR1 SGDLS and CDR2 YYNGEE. The CDR3 consists of 19 residues. V lost 3 bases, J lost 5 bases, and 15 bases stayed unmatched. The CDR3 DNA sequence: TGTGCCAGCAGCGCGGGGGGACTAGCGGGAGGTGCAGGAGGAAACGAGCAGTACTTC. Translating it yields CASSAGGLAGGAGGNEQYF.

This clone was seen just once. In nucleotides, the CDR3 is TGTGCCAGCAGTTCCTTTCTAAGGACCTACAATGAGCAGTTCTTC. This gives the protein CASSSFLRTYNEQFF. J is TRBJ2-1 and V is TRBV27; D call uncertain. The V gene's germline CDR1 is MNHEY and CDR2 SMNVEV (reference sequence). V lost 4 bases and J 2 bases, leaving 12 bases between the germline ends. CDR3 size: 15 residues.

The chain has TRBV7-2 and TRBJ1-1; no clear D. V lost 5 bases, J lost 5 bases, and 12 bases lay in between. This CDR3 is built from 13 residues. CDR1 and CDR2 (germline): SGHTA, FQGNSA. The CDR3 DNA reads as TGTGCCAGCAGCCTAAACGTGGATACTGAAGCTTTCTTT. It translates to CASSLNVDTEAFF.

V and J are TRBV10-3 and TRBJ1-2, with D unclear. The V gene lost 0 bases and the J gene lost 5 bases, with 13 bases spanning the gap. Germline V gene lookup returns CDR1 ENHRY and CDR2 SYGVKD. This CDR3 has 15 residues. The CDR3 DNA reads as TGTGCCATCAGTGAGTCCGGCTCCTTGGGGTATGGCTACACCTTC. The encoded protein is CAISESGSLGYGYTF.

This chain connects TRBV28 to TRBJ2-5; D is unclear. Germline V gene data show CDR1 as MDHEN and CDR2 as SYDVKM. V shed 6 bases and J shed 4 bases, with 15 bases lying between them. The CDR3 loop spans 14 amino acids. The CDR3 is CASSTTLSGETQYF. The CDR3 DNA sequence: TGTGCCAGCAGCACTACCCTTAGTGGAGAGACCCAGTACTTC.

The V gene is TRBV29-1, the J gene TRBJ1-2; weak D call: TRBD1 (5 bases). Germline values: CDR1 SQVTM, CDR2 ANQGSEA. V was trimmed by 4 bases and J by 5 bases, leaving 23 bases between them. The CDR3 runs 16 residues. CDR3 sequence: CSVVGRGTGRQYGYTF. DNA of the CDR3: TGCAGCGTTGTTGGTCGTGGAACGGGGCGGCAATATGGCTACACCTTC.

About this clone: An end of the junction does not agree with germline; a read error may underlie this. The chain has TRBV5-1 and TRBJ2-2; TRBD2 is a possible D gene (6 bases). Germline values: CDR1 SGHRS, CDR2 YFSETQ. CDR3 length equals 14 residues. The CDR3, as DNA: TGTGCCAGCAGCCGGAGGGTAGACACCGGGGAGCTGTTTTTT. Its protein is CASSRRVDTGELFF.

This clone was seen a single time. The chain joins TRBV30 to TRBJ2-7; maybe TRBD1 (6 bases). V was pared by 0 bases and J by 6 bases, with 15 bases between. Per the germline V gene, CDR1 is GTSNPN and CDR2 is SVGIG (reference sequence). The CDR3 totals 14 residues. In nucleotides, the CDR3 is TGTGCCTGGAGTGTCACATACAGGGTAGGCGAGCAGTACTTC. Its translation is CAWSVTYRVGEQYF.

The chain has TRBV2 and TRBJ1-1, with D possibly TRBD1 on 5 matching bases. The CDR3 length is 14 residues. V was pared by 5 bases and J by 1 base, with 11 bases between. Germline V lookup: CDR1 SNHLY, CDR2 FYNNEI. The CDR3: CASSSGPKNTEAFF. In DNA, the CDR3 is TGTGCCAGCAGTTCGGGGCCGAAGAACACTGAAGCTTTCTTT.

The chain couples TRBV6-1 to TRBJ2-7; D gene ambiguous. CDR3 length: 13 amino acids. The germline gives CDR1 MNHNS, CDR2 SASEGT. V dropped 1 base and J dropped 2 bases, with 6 bases sitting between them. Written as DNA, the CDR3 is TGTGCCAGCAGTGAAGGGGGTACCTACGAGCAGTACTTC. Translated, it gives CASSEGGTYEQYF.

Concerning this clone: Other nucleotide sequences from this sample produce the same CDR3. The chain has TRBV29-1 and TRBJ2-5, with 9 bases that match TRBD1. V shed 4 bases, J shed 8 bases, and the junction held 11 bases outside the gene matches. Germline V lookup: CDR1 SQVTM, CDR2 ANQGSEA. CDR3 size: 14 residues. The CDR3 DNA sequence: TGCAGCGTTGCCGACAGGGGGGGAAGAGAAACCCAGTACTTC. Protein: CSVADRGGRETQYF.

The chain links TRBV28 to TRBJ1-4; 10 bases are a match to TRBD1. The CDR3 is 16 amino acids. J was trimmed by 11 bases and V by 7 bases; bases with no gene match: 16. Germline V gives CDR1 MDHEN, CDR2 SYDVKM. The CDR3, as DNA: TGTGCCAGCAATCAATTCGGGACAGGGGTTTCGGGGAAACTGTTTTTT. It translates to CASNQFGTGVSGKLFF.

The rearrangement joins TRBV10-3 to TRBJ2-7, with 10 bases fitting TRBD1. Germline CDR1 reads ENHRY; CDR2 reads SYGVKD. V lost 6 bases, J lost 5 bases, and 7 bases stayed unmatched. CDR3 length: 14 amino acids. The CDR3 loop reads CAIRGDRGGDEQYF. CDR3 sequence (DNA): TGTGCCATCAGGGGGGACAGGGGTGGGGACGAGCAGTACTTC.

The chain carries TRBV6-5 and TRBJ1-1, with 7 bases that match TRBD1. V lost 2 bases and J lost 5; bases outside the gene matches: 5. Per germline, CDR1 MNHEY and CDR2 SVGAGI. This CDR3 has 14 amino acids. The CDR3: CASSYMTGRTEAFF. CDR3 coding DNA: TGTGCCAGCAGTTACATGACAGGGAGAACTGAAGCTTTCTTT.